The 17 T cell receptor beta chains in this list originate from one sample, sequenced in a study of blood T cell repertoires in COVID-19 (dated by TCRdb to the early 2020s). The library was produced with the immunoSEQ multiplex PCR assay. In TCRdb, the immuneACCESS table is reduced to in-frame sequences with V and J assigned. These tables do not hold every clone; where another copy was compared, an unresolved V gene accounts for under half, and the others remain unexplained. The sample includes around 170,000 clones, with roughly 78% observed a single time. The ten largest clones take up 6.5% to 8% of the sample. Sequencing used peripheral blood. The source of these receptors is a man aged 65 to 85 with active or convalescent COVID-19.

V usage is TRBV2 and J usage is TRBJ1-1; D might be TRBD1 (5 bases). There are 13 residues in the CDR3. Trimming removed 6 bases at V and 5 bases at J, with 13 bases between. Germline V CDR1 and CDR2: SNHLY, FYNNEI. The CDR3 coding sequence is TGTGCCAGCAGAAGACAGTATCGAACTGAAGCTTTCTTT. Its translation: CASRRQYRTEAFF.

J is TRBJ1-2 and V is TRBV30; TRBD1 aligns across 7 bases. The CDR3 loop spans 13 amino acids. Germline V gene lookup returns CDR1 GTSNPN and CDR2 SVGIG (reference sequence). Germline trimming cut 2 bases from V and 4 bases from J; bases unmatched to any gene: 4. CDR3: CAWSLGQPYGYTF. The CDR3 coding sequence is TGTGCCTGGAGTTTGGGACAGCCCTATGGCTACACCTTC.

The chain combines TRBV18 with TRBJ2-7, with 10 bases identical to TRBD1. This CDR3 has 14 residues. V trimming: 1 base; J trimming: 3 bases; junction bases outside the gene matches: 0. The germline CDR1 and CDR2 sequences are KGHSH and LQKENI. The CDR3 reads CASSPRDRGYEQYF. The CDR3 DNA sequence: TGTGCCAGCTCACCACGGGACAGGGGCTACGAGCAGTACTTC.

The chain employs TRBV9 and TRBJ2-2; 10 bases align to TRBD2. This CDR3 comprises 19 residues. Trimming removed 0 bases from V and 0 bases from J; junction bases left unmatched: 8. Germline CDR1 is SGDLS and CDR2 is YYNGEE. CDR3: CASSVATKTSGSNTGELFF. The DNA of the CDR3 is TGTGCCAGCAGCGTAGCTACGAAGACTAGCGGGTCGAACACCGGGGAGCTGTTTTTT.

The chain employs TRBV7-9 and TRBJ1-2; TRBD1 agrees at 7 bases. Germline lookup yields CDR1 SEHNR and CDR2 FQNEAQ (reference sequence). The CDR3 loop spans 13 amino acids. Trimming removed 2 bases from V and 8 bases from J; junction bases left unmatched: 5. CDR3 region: CASSLYDRDGYTF. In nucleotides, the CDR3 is TGTGCCAGCAGCTTATACGACAGGGACGGCTACACCTTC.

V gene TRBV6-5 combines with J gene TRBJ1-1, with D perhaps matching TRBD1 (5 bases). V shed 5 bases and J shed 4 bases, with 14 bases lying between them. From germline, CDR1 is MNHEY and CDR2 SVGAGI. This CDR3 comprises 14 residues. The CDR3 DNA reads TGTGCCAGCAGTAGGGGAGGGGAGGGCACTGAAGCTTTCTTT. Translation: CASSRGGEGTEAFF.

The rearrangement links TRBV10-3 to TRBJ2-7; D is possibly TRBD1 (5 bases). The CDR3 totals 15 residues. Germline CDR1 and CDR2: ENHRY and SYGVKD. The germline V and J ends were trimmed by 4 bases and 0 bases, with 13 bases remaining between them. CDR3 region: CAISAVGRNSYEQYF. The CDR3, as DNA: TGTGCCATCAGTGCGGTGGGGCGGAACTCCTACGAGCAGTACTTC.

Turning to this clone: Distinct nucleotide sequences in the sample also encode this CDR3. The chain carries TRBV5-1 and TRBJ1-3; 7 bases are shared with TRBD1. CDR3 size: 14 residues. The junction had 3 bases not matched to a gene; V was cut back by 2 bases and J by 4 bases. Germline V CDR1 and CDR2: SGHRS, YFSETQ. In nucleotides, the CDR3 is TGCGCCAGCAGCTTAGGGGACAGCGGAAACACCATATATTTT. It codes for CASSLGDSGNTIYF.

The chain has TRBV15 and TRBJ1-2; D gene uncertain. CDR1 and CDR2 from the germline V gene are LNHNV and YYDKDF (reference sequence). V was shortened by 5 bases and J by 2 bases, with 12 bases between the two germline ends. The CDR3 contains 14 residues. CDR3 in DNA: TGTGCCACCAGCCGAAGCCCTTCCAACTATGGCTACACCTTC. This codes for CATSRSPSNYGYTF.

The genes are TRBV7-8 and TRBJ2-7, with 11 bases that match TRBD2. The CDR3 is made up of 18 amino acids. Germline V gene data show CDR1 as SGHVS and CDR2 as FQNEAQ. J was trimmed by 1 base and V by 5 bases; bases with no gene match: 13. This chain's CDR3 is CASSRTTSGIGTSYEQYF. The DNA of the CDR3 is TGTGCCAGCAGCCGGACGACTAGCGGGATAGGAACTTCCTACGAGCAGTACTTC.

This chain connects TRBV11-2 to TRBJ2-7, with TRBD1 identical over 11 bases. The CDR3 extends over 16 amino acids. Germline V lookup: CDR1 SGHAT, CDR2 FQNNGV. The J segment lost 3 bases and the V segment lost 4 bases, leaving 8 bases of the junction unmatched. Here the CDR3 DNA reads TGTGCCAGCAGCTCGATCCGGGACAGGGGGTACTACGAGCAGTACTTC. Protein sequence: CASSSIRDRGYYEQYF.

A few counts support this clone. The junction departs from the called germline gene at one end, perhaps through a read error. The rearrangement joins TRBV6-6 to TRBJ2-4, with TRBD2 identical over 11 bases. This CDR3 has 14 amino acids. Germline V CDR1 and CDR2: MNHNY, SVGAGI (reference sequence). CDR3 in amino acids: CASSYPFSSGGPEF. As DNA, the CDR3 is TGTGCCAGCAGTTACCCCTTTTCTAGCGGGGGGCCGGAATTC.

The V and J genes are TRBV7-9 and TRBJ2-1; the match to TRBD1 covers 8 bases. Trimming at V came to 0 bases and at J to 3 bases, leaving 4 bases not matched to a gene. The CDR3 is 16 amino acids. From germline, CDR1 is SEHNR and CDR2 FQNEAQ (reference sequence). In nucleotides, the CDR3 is TGTGCCAGCAGCTTAGCCTTAGGACAGGGCTACAATGAGCAGTTCTTC. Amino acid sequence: CASSLALGQGYNEQFF.

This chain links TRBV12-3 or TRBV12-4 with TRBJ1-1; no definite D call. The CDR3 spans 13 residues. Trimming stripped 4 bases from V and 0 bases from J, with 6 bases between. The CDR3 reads CASSYLMNTEAFF. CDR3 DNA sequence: TGTGCCAGCAGTTATCTTATGAACACTGAAGCTTTCTTT.

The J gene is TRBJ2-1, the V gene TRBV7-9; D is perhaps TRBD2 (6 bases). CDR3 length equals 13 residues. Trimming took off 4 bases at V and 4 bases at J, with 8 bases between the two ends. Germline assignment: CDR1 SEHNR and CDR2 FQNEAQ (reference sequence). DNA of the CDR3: TGTGCCAGCAGCTCGGGAGTTTACAATGAGCAGTTCTTC. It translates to CASSSGVYNEQFF.

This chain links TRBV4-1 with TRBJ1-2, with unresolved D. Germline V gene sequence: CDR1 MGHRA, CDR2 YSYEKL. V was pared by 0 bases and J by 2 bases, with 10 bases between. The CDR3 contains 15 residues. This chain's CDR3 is CASSQDGGRNYGYTF. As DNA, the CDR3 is TGCGCCAGCAGCCAAGATGGAGGAAGAAACTATGGCTACACCTTC.

The CDR3: CASSPAVPGRYTF. The CDR3 DNA follows: TGTGCCAGCAGCCCAGCTGTGCCAGGTCGCTACACCTTC. The chain recombines TRBV7-2 with TRBJ1-2; unclear D gene. Germline V gene data show CDR1 as SGHTA and CDR2 as FQGNSA. V lost 5 bases and J lost 9, with 16 bases in between. The CDR3 length is 13 residues.